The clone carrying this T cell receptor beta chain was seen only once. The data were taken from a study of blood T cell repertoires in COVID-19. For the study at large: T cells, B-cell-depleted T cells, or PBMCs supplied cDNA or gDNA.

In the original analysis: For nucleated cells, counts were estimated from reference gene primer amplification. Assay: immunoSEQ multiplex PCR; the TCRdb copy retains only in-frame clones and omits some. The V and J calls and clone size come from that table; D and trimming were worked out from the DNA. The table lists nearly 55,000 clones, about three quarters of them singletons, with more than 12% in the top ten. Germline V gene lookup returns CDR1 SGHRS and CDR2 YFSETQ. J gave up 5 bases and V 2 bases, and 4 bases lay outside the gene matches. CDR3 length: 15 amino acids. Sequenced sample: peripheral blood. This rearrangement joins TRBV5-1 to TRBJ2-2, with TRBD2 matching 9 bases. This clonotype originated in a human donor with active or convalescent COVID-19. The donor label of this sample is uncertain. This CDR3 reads CASSLSLAGTGELFF. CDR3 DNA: TGCGCCAGCAGCTTATCTCTAGCGGGAACCGGGGAGCTGTTTTTT.